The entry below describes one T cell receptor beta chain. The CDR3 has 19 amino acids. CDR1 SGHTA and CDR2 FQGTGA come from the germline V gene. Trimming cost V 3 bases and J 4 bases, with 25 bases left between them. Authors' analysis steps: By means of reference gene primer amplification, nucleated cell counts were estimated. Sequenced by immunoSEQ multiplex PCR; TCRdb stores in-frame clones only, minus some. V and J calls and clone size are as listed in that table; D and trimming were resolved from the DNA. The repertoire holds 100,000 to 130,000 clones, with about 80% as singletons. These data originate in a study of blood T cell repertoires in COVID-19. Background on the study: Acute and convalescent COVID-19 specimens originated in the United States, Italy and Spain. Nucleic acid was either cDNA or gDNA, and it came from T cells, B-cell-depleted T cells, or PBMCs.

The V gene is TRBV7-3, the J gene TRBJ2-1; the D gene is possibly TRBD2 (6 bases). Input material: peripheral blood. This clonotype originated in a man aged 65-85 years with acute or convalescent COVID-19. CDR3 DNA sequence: TGTGCCAGCAGCTTTCTCCCCCGGGACTCCAAATGGACATACAATGAGCAGTTCTTC. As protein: CASSFLPRDSKWTYNEQFF.